One sample yielded the 25 T cell receptor beta chains listed below, sequenced in a study of T cell responses to AZD1222 COVID-19 vaccine. Using immunoSEQ multiplex PCR, the repertoire was profiled, and TCRdb retains in-frame clones only, with some absent. Counted here are 150,000 to 200,000 clones, about 91% occurring once; the ten biggest clones make up about 4%. The sequencing used peripheral blood, collected on day 0 of MenACWY control vaccination. The source of these receptors is an adult in good health.

The rearrangement uses TRBV29-1 and TRBJ2-5; 11 bases agree with TRBD2. Germline loops: CDR1 SQVTM, CDR2 ANQGSEA. With V trimmed by 6 bases and J by 5 bases, 14 bases remained unmatched. This CDR3 contains 16 residues. In nucleotides, the CDR3 is TGCAGCGTGCGACCTACTAGCGGGAGAGGGGGTGAGACCCAGTACTTC. Amino acid sequence: CSVRPTSGRGGETQYF.

The chain joins TRBV21-1 to TRBJ2-1; TRBD2 is the table's D call, not checked against the DNA. TRBV21-1 is reported as a pseudogene. The CDR3 spans 17 residues. The CDR3 DNA reads TGTGCCAGCAGCCCCCCCGGCGGGAAGAAATCCTACAATGAGCAGTTCTTC. Protein: CASSPPGGKKSYNEQFF.

The J gene is TRBJ2-1, the V gene TRBV5-6, with TRBD2 identical over 8 bases. Germline loops: CDR1 SGHDT, CDR2 YYEEEE. The CDR3 is made up of 16 amino acids. The V segment lost 2 bases and the J segment 3 bases; nucleotides outside the gene matches: 7. The CDR3 nucleotides read TGTGCCAGCAGCTTAAGCGGGAGTGGTCGCTACAATGAGCAGTTCTTC. Amino acids: CASSLSGSGRYNEQFF. The entire variable domain, with the rest obtained from reference TRBV5-6 and TRBJ2-1, is as follows: DAGVTQSPTHLIKTRGQQVTLRCSPKSGHDTVSWYQQALGQGPQFIFQYYEEEERQRGNFPDRFSGHQFPNYSSELNVNALLLGDSALYLCASSLSGSGRYNEQFFGPGTRLTVL.

This chain joins TRBV15 and TRBJ2-2, with TRBD2 identical over 9 bases. V lost 8 bases and J lost 9; bases outside the gene matches: 13. This CDR3 has 15 residues. Germline CDR1 reads LNHNV; CDR2 reads YYDKDF (reference sequence). CDR3 in amino acids: CATANFGGGARELFF. The CDR3 DNA reads as TGTGCCACCGCCAACTTCGGCGGGGGGGCGAGGGAGCTGTTTTTT.

V is TRBV27 and J is TRBJ1-1; 7 bases are a match to TRBD1. CDR1 and CDR2 (germline): MNHEY, SMNVEV (reference sequence). The CDR3 has 16 amino acids. V was pared by 5 bases and J by 6 bases, with 15 bases of the junction left unmatched. CDR3 in amino acids: CASSLAGTVISPEAFF. DNA for the CDR3: TGTGCCAGCAGTCTCGCCGGGACAGTGATATCCCCTGAAGCTTTCTTT.

The gene calls are TRBV18 and TRBJ1-6; D perhaps matches TRBD1 (5 bases). Germline CDR1 is KGHSH and CDR2 is LQKENI. V was clipped by 3 bases and J by 6 bases, with 12 bases between them. The CDR3 length is 15 residues. The CDR3 DNA reads TGTGCCAGCTCACCCGGCATGGGGGTTAATTCACCCCTCCACTTT. Protein sequence: CASSPGMGVNSPLHF.

J is TRBJ2-5 and V is TRBV7-7; a weak D match, TRBD2 (6 bases). In germline, CDR1 is SSHAT, CDR2 FNYEAQ (reference sequence). Trimming removed 0 bases at V and 5 bases at J, with 10 bases between. This CDR3 contains 14 residues. The CDR3 loop reads CASSLARGRETQYF. The CDR3 DNA reads as TGTGCCAGCAGCTTAGCGCGAGGGAGGGAGACCCAGTACTTC.

The CDR3 nucleotides read TGTGCCAGCAGCTCCTGGACTAGCGGGTCATTATACGAGCAGTACTTC. Translating gives CASSSWTSGSLYEQYF. The chain carries TRBV3-1 (or the pseudogene TRBV3-2) and TRBJ2-7; 11 bases are a match to TRBD2. Germline V gene sequence: CDR1 LGHDT, CDR2 YNNKEL (reference sequence). V trimming: 5 bases; J trimming: 4 bases; junction bases outside the gene matches: 10. The CDR3 sequence is 16 residues long.

The genes are TRBV28 and TRBJ1-3, with D possibly matching TRBD1 (5 bases). The CDR3 is made up of 12 amino acids. CDR1 and CDR2 (germline): MDHEN, SYDVKM. V was shortened by 2 bases and J by 14 bases, with 13 bases between the two germline ends. The CDR3 nucleotides read TGTGCCAGCAGTTTAATTCAGGGCCCCCTATATTTT. Translating gives CASSLIQGPLYF.

The chain links TRBV11-1 to TRBJ2-7; D is possibly TRBD1 or TRBD2 (5 bases each). The length of the CDR3 is 14 residues. V was shortened by 5 bases and J by 1 base, with 12 bases between the two germline ends. Per the germline V gene, CDR1 is SGHAT and CDR2 is FQDESV (reference sequence). As DNA, the CDR3 is TGTGCCAGCAGCCGCTGGGGACGGTCCTACGAGCAGTACTTC. It encodes CASSRWGRSYEQYF.

The chain uses TRBV28 and TRBJ2-7; D ambiguous. CDR1 MDHEN and CDR2 SYDVKM come from the germline V gene. The CDR3 loop spans 13 amino acids. Trimming took off 3 bases at V and 5 bases at J, with 11 bases between the two ends. The chain's CDR3 is CASSFSRTNEQYF. The CDR3 DNA is TGTGCCAGCAGTTTTTCCAGGACGAACGAGCAGTACTTC.

V is TRBV7-3 and J is TRBJ2-5; 14 bases line up with TRBD2. CDR3 length: 18 amino acids. Trimming took 4 bases from V and 4 from J; bases not matched to a gene: 11. Germline V gene lookup returns CDR1 SGHTA and CDR2 FQGTGA. CDR3 sequence (DNA): TGTGCCAGCAGCTACACGGGACTAGCGGGAGTCCTGGGAGAGACCCAGTACTTC. It codes for CASSYTGLAGVLGETQYF.

The rearrangement uses TRBV27 and TRBJ1-4; 7 positions match TRBD1. V shed 6 bases and J 1 base; nucleotides not matched to a gene: 5. The CDR3 consists of 15 residues. Per germline, CDR1 MNHEY and CDR2 SMNVEV (reference sequence). CDR3 sequence (DNA): TGTGCCAGCAGAGACAGGGCTGGAACTAATGAAAAACTGTTTTTT. This encodes CASRDRAGTNEKLFF.

The CDR3 loop reads CATSEGLRQPQHF. The CDR3 DNA reads TGTGCCACCAGTGAAGGTCTCAGACAGCCCCAGCATTTT. The chain joins TRBV24-1 to TRBJ1-5; D gene unclear. The CDR3 spans 13 residues. Trimming removed 4 bases at V and 7 bases at J, with 10 bases between. The germline CDR1 and CDR2 sequences are KGHDR and SFDVKD.

The rearrangement joins TRBV7-9 to TRBJ2-1; TRBD2 agrees at 14 bases. The V segment lost 5 bases and the J segment 9 bases; nucleotides outside the gene matches: 6. There are 15 residues in the CDR3. The germline gives CDR1 SEHNR, CDR2 FQNEAQ (reference sequence). CDR3 sequence reads: CASSPTSGRGREQFF. The CDR3, as DNA: TGTGCCAGCAGCCCGACTAGCGGGAGGGGGCGTGAGCAGTTCTTC.

The chain joins TRBV5-1 to TRBJ2-3; D call uncertain. The germline CDR1 and CDR2 sequences are SGHRS and YFSETQ. This CDR3 region has 14 residues. The V gene lost 1 base and the J gene lost 2 bases, with 8 bases spanning the gap. CDR3: CASSLNLITDTQYF. The CDR3 DNA sequence: TGCGCCAGCAGCTTGAATTTGATCACAGATACGCAGTATTTT.

The chain is built from TRBV24-1 and TRBJ2-5; no clear D gene. This CDR3 region has 16 residues. V was clipped by 0 bases and J by 0 bases, with 10 bases between them. CDR1 KGHDR and CDR2 SFDVKD come from the germline V gene. The CDR3 bases are TGTGCCACCAGTGATTTGGGGATCGGGCACCAAGAGACCCAGTACTTC. Translating gives CATSDLGIGHQETQYF.

The chain is built from TRBV5-6 and TRBJ1-1; TRBD1 matches at 8 bases. This CDR3 comprises 15 residues. Losses at the gene ends were 0 bases for V and 1 base for J; bases not matched to a gene: 2. Germline CDR1 is SGHDT and CDR2 is YYEEEE. The CDR3 protein is CASSLGDRRNTEAFF. The DNA for the CDR3 is TGTGCCAGCAGCTTGGGGGACAGGAGGAACACTGAAGCTTTCTTT.

The chain carries TRBV11-2 and TRBJ1-1; no clear D. Trimming took off 0 bases at V and 6 bases at J, with 8 bases between the two ends. The CDR3 is made up of 13 amino acids. CDR1 and CDR2 from the germline V gene are SGHAT and FQNNGV. CDR3 sequence (DNA): TGTGCCAGCAGCTTAGATCGAGGAGCTGAAGCTTTCTTT. Its translation: CASSLDRGAEAFF.

The chain has TRBV2 and TRBJ1-2; D call uncertain. V was trimmed by 4 bases and J by 4 bases, leaving 19 bases between them. The CDR3 length is 16 residues. CDR1 SNHLY and CDR2 FYNNEI come from the germline V gene. This CDR3 reads CASSARAALLLYGYTF. CDR3 nucleotide sequence: TGTGCCAGCAGTGCTCGGGCAGCTCTTCTTCTCTATGGCTACACCTTC.

The rearrangement uses TRBV5-4 and TRBJ2-3; TRBD1 aligns across 10 bases. Trimming took 3 bases from V and 6 from J; bases not matched to a gene: 7. Germline CDR1 and CDR2: SGHNT and YYREEE (reference sequence). The length of the CDR3 is 15 residues. CDR3 sequence reads: CASSWGGQGGDTQYF. The CDR3 DNA sequence: TGTGCCAGCAGCTGGGGCGGACAGGGGGGCGATACGCAGTATTTT. The whole variable domain, remainder taken from reference TRBV5-4 and TRBJ2-3, is ETGVTQSPTHLIKTRGQQVTLRCSSQSGHNTVSWYQQALGQGPQFIFQYYREEENGRGNFPPRFSGLQFPNYSSELNVNALELDDSALYLCASSWGGQGGDTQYFGPGTRLTVL.

This clone appeared a few times. The chain is built from TRBV5-1 and TRBJ2-1; 12 bases map to TRBD1. CDR1 is SGHRS and CDR2 is YFSETQ in the germline V gene. With V trimmed by 4 bases and J by 0 bases, 5 bases remained unmatched. The CDR3 length is 17 residues. The CDR3 DNA sequence: TGCGCCAGCAGCCCATGGGACAGGGGGCTCTCCTACAATGAGCAGTTCTTC. Translating it yields CASSPWDRGLSYNEQFF.

CDR3 coding DNA: TGTGCCAGCAGTTTTCGGGACAACTCGGTCTATGGCTACACCTTC. This encodes CASSFRDNSVYGYTF. The rearrangement links TRBV28 to TRBJ1-2; weak D call: TRBD1 (6 bases). This CDR3 spans 15 amino acids. Looked up from germline, CDR1 is MDHEN and CDR2 is SYDVKM. Trimming stripped 3 bases from V and 4 bases from J, with 15 bases between.

In this sample, this clone turned up once. The rearrangement joins TRBV7-3 to TRBJ2-3; D may correspond to TRBD1 or TRBD2 (7 bases each). The CDR3 is 12 amino acids. Per germline, CDR1 SGHTA and CDR2 FQGTGA. Trimming cost V 5 bases and J 10 bases, with 13 bases left between them. For the CDR3, the DNA is TGTGCCAGCAGCCCAGGGGGGGAGCCGCAGTATTTT. It translates to CASSPGGEPQYF.

The V call is TRBV10-3, the J call TRBJ2-7; TRBD2 aligns across 15 bases. The germline gives CDR1 ENHRY, CDR2 SYGVKD. V shed 10 bases and J 7 bases; nucleotides not matched to a gene: 5. This CDR3 region has 13 residues. The CDR3 loop reads CATKGLAGGEQYF. The CDR3 DNA reads as TGTGCCACCAAGGGACTAGCGGGAGGAGAGCAGTACTTC.